A single sample is the source of the 3 T cell receptor beta chains below, sequenced in a study of STAT3 mutations in large granular lymphocyte leukemia. The study's findings and limits: Every T-LGLL patient had at least one immunodominant TCRbeta clonotype.

The assay was immunoSEQ multiplex PCR, and TCRdb's table has in-frame clones only and misses some. Altogether 20,000 to 30,000 clones are present, 94% being singletons, with the ten largest covering approximately 6.5%. These receptors' targets are unknown. The sequenced material came from peripheral blood mononuclear cells. The origin of the receptors is a man in his forties with T-cell large granular lymphocyte leukemia. Some clones in this sample may be carry-over from other donors' samples.

The V and J genes are TRBV9 and TRBJ1-6; D call uncertain. Trimming took 4 bases from V and 11 from J, leaving 19 bases between them. The CDR3 runs 15 residues. Germline lookup yields CDR1 SGDLS and CDR2 YYNGEE. The CDR3 is CASSSTTSGGAPLHF. DNA of the CDR3: TGTGCCAGCAGCTCAACGACATCAGGCGGGGCACCCCTCCACTTT.

The V and J genes are TRBV7-3 and TRBJ1-2; a weak D match, TRBD1 (5 bases). This CDR3 comprises 13 residues. The V end was cut by 5 bases, the J end by 4 bases, with 11 bases between. Per the germline V gene, CDR1 is SGHTA and CDR2 is FQGTGA. The DNA for the CDR3 is TGTGCCAGCAGCCTCGACAGCGGCTATGGCTACACCTTC. Residues: CASSLDSGYGYTF.

This clone was counted a few times. The chain combines TRBV29-1 with TRBJ1-2; D not certain. The ends were cut back, 1 base at V and 6 bases at J, with 9 bases in the middle. Per germline, CDR1 SQVTM and CDR2 ANQGSEA. This CDR3 is 12 amino acids long. The CDR3 spells CSVEVPGDGYTF. Written as DNA, the CDR3 is TGCAGCGTTGAAGTCCCCGGCGATGGCTACACCTTC.